These T cell receptor beta chains were read from a single sample in a study of human T cells and chemical hapten exposure. TCRdb re-called the RACE reads with MiXCR, one entry per CDR3 protein. The sample contains about 260,000 distinct CDR3 sequences, about 8.6% of which appear only once. The specimen comprised whole blood, sampled in connection with sensitization to the hapten diphenylcyclopropenone (DPC). These receptors were obtained from a woman aged 40 to 50 with alopecia areata. Some clones in this sample may be carry-over from other donors' samples. CDR3s leave out the opening cysteine and the closing phenylalanine or tryptophan. The D gene is left open where the match is weak.

J gene,D gene,V gene,CDR3 protein
TRBJ2-3,TRBD1,TRBV29-1,STRTGGSDTQY
TRBJ2-2,NA,TRBV5-1,ASSPGQLNTGELF
TRBJ1-5,NA,TRBV4-1,ASRREVGQPQH
TRBJ1-1,NA,TRBV5-1,ASSLLGEDEAF
TRBJ2-2,NA,TRBV6-5,ASNQREAGELF
TRBJ2-1,NA,TRBV29-1,SVATWTHEQF
TRBJ2-2,TRBD2,TRBV6-5,ASSYSTSGAAGELF
TRBJ2-3,NA,TRBV11-1,ASSLTVELGTDTQY
TRBJ1-2,TRBD1,TRBV6-2/TRBV6-3,ASSYGTDYGYT
TRBJ2-3,NA,TRBV4-3,ASSQASRASTDTQY
TRBJ1-5,TRBD1,TRBV11-2,ASSLAGGRQPQH
TRBJ2-3,TRBD2,TRBV4-1,ASSQDLGLAGMITDTQY
TRBJ2-2,NA,TRBV28,ATTRRAMYRSGELF
TRBJ1-6,NA,TRBV28,ASSPLEQWDSPLH
TRBJ2-1,TRBD1,TRBV6-2/TRBV6-3,ASYRGLSPDEQF
TRBJ2-3,TRBD2,TRBV28,ASKGGGDTQY
TRBJ1-4,NA,TRBV20-1,SARVAGMESNEKLF
TRBJ1-5,TRBD1,TRBV3-1,ASSQGTGGQPQH
TRBJ1-1,TRBD1,TRBV2,ASTKDRGRIEAF
TRBJ1-2,TRBD1,TRBV12-3/TRBV12-4,ASSSDRTGGSGYT
TRBJ1-5,NA,TRBV7-9,ASSFIGTYDSNQPQH
TRBJ2-6,NA,TRBV12-3/TRBV12-4,ASIQGGANVLT
TRBJ1-1,NA,TRBV6-5,ASSNTVNTEAF
TRBJ1-6,NA,TRBV5-4,ASTPNPGSPLH
TRBJ2-1,TRBD1,TRBV12-3/TRBV12-4,ASSEQGAGEQF
TRBJ2-2,NA,TRBV7-2,ASSLVWLGEAGELF
TRBJ2-2,TRBD2,TRBV3-1,ASGLAGGPGTGELF
TRBJ1-2,NA,TRBV10-3,AISESTQNNYGYT
TRBJ2-1,TRBD2,TRBV20-1,SVLYPLGTSGSNEQF
TRBJ2-1,NA,TRBV4-2,ASSQDWGHEQF
TRBJ2-7,TRBD1,TRBV18,ASSPERDRVPYEQY
TRBJ2-7,NA,TRBV2,ASSEAVYPRYEQY
TRBJ2-3,TRBD1,TRBV7-9,ASSFTGGQDTQY
TRBJ1-1,NA,TRBV28,ASSLWTGANTEAF
TRBJ2-5,NA,TRBV6-2/TRBV6-3,ASSYSFETQY
TRBJ2-7,NA,TRBV7-2,ASSPFVGPHYEQY
TRBJ1-4,NA,TRBV4-2,ASSQVGDSFNEKLF
TRBJ2-4,NA,TRBV12-3/TRBV12-4,ASRGSSGENIQY
TRBJ2-1,TRBD2,TRBV12-3/TRBV12-4,ASRVSGGGGNEQF
TRBJ2-1,NA,TRBV20-1,SARDGEQLGSYYNEQF
TRBJ2-2,TRBD2,TRBV11-2,ASSLESGSNGELF
TRBJ1-6,NA,TRBV28,ASSSGNSPLH
TRBJ2-1,NA,TRBV3-2,ASSQPPHNEQF
TRBJ2-1,TRBD2,TRBV10-3,AIGSTSGRASYNEQF
TRBJ2-7,NA,TRBV9,ASSGGLPAGEQY
TRBJ2-2,NA,TRBV10-2,ASDRRRGGELF
TRBJ2-1,NA,TRBV12-3/TRBV12-4,ASSLSFGLIEQF